This T cell receptor (beta chain) was recovered during a study of regulatory and conventional T cells in RAG deficiency. The study's findings and limits: Compared with controls, unique Treg TCR beta sequences dropped about 100-fold in Omenn syndrome and CID/AS. Shannon entropy fell and Simpson indices rose in RAG-deficient patients. Shorter CDR3s in all patient subsets; >75% Treg-Tconv overlap in Omenn. Omenn CD25-high CD127-low cells may be activated cells, not true Tregs.

Genomic DNA came from blood conventional CD4+ T cells gated CD25-low CD127-high. Profiled with immunoSEQ multiplex PCR; TCRdb holds only in-frame clones, not every one. The table lists 45,000 or so clones, 80% to 90% of them singletons. About this clone itself: Its specificity is not known.

Per germline, CDR1 SGHTA and CDR2 FQGNSA. Trimming took 6 bases from V and 3 from J; bases not matched to a gene: 8. The CDR3 is made up of 15 amino acids. The same specimen was also included in a second study, on regulatory T cells. As that report states: The primer mix had 52 TRBV and 13 TRBJ primers.

The chain has TRBV7-2 and TRBJ2-3, with 8 bases aligning to TRBD2. Material: CD4+ effector T cells sorted from blood. This TCR was recovered from a human donor in good health. The CDR3 loop is CASRHTSGPTDTQYF. The CDR3, as DNA: TGTGCCAGCAGGCACACTAGCGGACCGACAGATACGCAGTATTTT.